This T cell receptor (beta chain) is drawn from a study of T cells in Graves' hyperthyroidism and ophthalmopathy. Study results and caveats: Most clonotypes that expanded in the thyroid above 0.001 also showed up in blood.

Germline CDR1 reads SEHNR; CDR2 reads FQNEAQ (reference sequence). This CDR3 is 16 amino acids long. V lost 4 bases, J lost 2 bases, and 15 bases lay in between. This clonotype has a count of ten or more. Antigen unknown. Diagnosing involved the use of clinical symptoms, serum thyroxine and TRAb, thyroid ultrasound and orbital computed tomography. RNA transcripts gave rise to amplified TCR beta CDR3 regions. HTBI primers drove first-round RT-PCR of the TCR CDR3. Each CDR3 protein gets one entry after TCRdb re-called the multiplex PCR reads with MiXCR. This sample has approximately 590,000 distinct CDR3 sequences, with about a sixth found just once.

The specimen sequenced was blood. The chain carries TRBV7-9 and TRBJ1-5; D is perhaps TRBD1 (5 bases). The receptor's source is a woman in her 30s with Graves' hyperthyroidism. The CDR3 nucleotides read TGTGCCAGCAGCTCGACCTCCGGGGCTGGCAATCAGCCCCAGCATTTT. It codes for CASSSTSGAGNQPQHF.